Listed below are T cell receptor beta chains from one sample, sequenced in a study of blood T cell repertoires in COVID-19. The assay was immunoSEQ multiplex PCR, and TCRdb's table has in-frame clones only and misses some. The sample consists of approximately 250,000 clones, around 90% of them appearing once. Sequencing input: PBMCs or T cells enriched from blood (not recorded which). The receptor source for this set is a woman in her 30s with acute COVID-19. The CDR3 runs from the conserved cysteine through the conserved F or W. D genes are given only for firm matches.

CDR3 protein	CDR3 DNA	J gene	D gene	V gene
CASSQDREGAGEKLFF	TGTGCCAGCAGCCAAGATCGTGAGGGGGCGGGTGAAAAACTGTTTTTT	TRBJ1-4	TRBD1	TRBV3-1/TRBV3-2
CASSYTQGLNQPQHF	TGTGCCAGCAGTTACACACAGGGTTTGAATCAGCCCCAGCATTTT	TRBJ1-5	NA	TRBV6-5
CASSPIWDSTIDEQFF	TGTGCCAGCAGCCCTATATGGGACAGCACTATAGATGAGCAGTTCTTC	TRBJ2-1	TRBD1	TRBV3-1/TRBV3-2
CASSLSLSSYEQYF	TGTGCCAGCAGCCTCTCGCTTAGCTCCTACGAGCAGTACTTC	TRBJ2-7	NA	TRBV5-6
CASSVGMASEGFYEQYF	TGTGCCAGCAGCGTAGGGATGGCTAGCGAAGGTTTTTACGAGCAGTACTTC	TRBJ2-7	NA	TRBV9
CASRSSSTGELFF	TGTGCCAGCCGCTCGAGTTCCACCGGGGAGCTGTTTTTT	TRBJ2-2	NA	TRBV27
CATSDFAGTDTQYF	TGTGCCACCAGTGATTTTGCGGGCACAGATACGCAGTATTTT	TRBJ2-3	NA	TRBV24-1
CASSQGGQANSGNTIYF	TGTGCCAGCAGCCAAGGGGGGCAGGCTAACTCTGGAAACACCATATATTTT	TRBJ1-3	NA	TRBV4-2
CASRPGTDNSPLHF	TGTGCCAGCAGGCCCGGGACAGATAATTCACCCCTCCACTTT	TRBJ1-6	TRBD1	TRBV27
CASSWGLAGGTGELFF	TGTGCCAGCAGTTGGGGACTAGCGGGAGGCACCGGGGAGCTGTTTTTT	TRBJ2-2	TRBD2	TRBV7-9